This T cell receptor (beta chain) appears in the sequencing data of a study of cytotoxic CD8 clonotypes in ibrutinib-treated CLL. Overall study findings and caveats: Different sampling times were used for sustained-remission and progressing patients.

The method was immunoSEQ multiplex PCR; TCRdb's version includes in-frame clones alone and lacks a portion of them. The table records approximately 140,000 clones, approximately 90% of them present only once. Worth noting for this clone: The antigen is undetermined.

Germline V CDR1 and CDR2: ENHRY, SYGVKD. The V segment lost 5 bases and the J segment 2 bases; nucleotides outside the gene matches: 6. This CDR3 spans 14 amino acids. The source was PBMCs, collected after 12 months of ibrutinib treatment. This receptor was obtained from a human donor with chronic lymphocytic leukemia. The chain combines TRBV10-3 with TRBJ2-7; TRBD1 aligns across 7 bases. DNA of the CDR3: TGTGCCATCAGTTTACGGCAGGGGGCCTACGAGCAGTACTTC. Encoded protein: CAISLRQGAYEQYF.